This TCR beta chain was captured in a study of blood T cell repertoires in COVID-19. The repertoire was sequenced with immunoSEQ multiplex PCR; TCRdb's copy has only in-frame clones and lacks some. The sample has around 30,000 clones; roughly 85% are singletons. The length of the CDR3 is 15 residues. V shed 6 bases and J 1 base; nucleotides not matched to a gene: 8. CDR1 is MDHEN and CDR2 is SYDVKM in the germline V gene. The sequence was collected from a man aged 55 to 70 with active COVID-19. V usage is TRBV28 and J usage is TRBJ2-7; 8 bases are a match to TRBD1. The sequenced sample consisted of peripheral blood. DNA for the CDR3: TGTGCCAGCAGGTCAGGGGGCGCGGAGTCCTACGAGCAGTACTTC. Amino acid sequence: CASRSGGAESYEQYF.